This passage covers 8 T cell receptor beta chains from one sample sequenced in a study of T cell responses to AZD1222 COVID-19 vaccine. Profiling relied on immunoSEQ multiplex PCR, and the TCRdb table lists in-frame clones only, not all of them. This sample has some 110,000 clones; 80% to 90% occur once, and the top ten carry 6.5% to 7.5%. Material: peripheral blood, obtained 28 days after the second AZD1222 dose. Receptors were obtained from an adult who received the AZD1222 COVID-19 vaccine.

The chain recombines TRBV7-8 with TRBJ1-2; perhaps TRBD1 as D (6 bases). Per the germline V gene, CDR1 is SGHVS and CDR2 is FQNEAQ. The CDR3 loop spans 15 amino acids. V lost 1 base and J lost 3, with 12 bases in between. The CDR3 sequence is CASSLGVGGDYGYTF. CDR3 nucleotide sequence: TGTGCCAGCAGCTTAGGGGTCGGGGGCGACTATGGCTACACCTTC.

The J gene is TRBJ1-5, the V gene TRBV29-1, with 8 bases matching TRBD1. Germline V gene lookup returns CDR1 SQVTM and CDR2 ANQGSEA. V was pared by 5 bases and J by 3 bases, with 3 bases of the junction left unmatched. This CDR3 is 13 amino acids long. The CDR3 coding sequence is TGCAGCGTTTGGGACAGGCTCAATCAGCCCCAGCATTTT. It is translated as CSVWDRLNQPQHF. Looking up the rest from reference TRBV29-1 and TRBJ1-5 gives the full variable domain: SAVISQKPSRDICQRGTSLTIQCQVDSQVTMMFWYRQQPGQSLTLIATANQGSEATYESGFVIDKFPISRPNLTFSTLTVSNMSPEDSSIYLCSVWDRLNQPQHFGDGTRLSIL.

The sample holds a few counts of this clone. The J gene is TRBJ2-7, the V gene TRBV14; TRBD1 matches at 11 bases. Trimming at V came to 6 bases and at J to 2 bases, leaving 6 bases not matched to a gene. Germline V gives CDR1 SGHDN, CDR2 FVKESK. The CDR3 length is 15 residues. The CDR3 DNA follows: TGTGCCAGCAGGCGGACAGGGGGCTTAACCTACGAGCAGTACTTC. Translated: CASRRTGGLTYEQYF. The full variable domain, completed using reference TRBV14 and TRBJ2-7, is EAGVTQFPSHSVIEKGQTVTLRCDPISGHDNLYWYRRVMGKEIKFLLHFVKESKQDESGMPNNRFLAERTGGTYSTLKVQPAELEDSGVYFCASRRTGGLTYEQYFGPGTRLTVT.

Here the CDR3 reads CASSLGAEQYF. The CDR3 nucleotides read TGTGCCAGCAGCTTAGGTGCCGAGCAGTACTTC. This chain connects TRBV7-9 to TRBJ2-7; D remains unclear. The CDR3 has 11 residues. The germline gives CDR1 SEHNR, CDR2 FQNEAQ (reference sequence). V lost 1 base to trimming and J lost 6 bases, with 4 bases between them.

This sequence joins TRBV2 and TRBJ1-2, with no clear D. Germline CDR1 reads SNHLY; CDR2 reads FYNNEI. The CDR3 runs 12 residues. V was trimmed by 8 bases and J by 2 bases, leaving 9 bases between them. CDR3 DNA sequence: TGTGCCAGCCCCCCGGAAAACTATGGCTACACCTTC. Protein: CASPPENYGYTF.

There are a few counts of this clone. The chain links TRBV20-1 to TRBJ2-7; 10 nucleotides match TRBD2. V shed 3 bases and J 2 bases; nucleotides not matched to a gene: 4. The germline CDR1 and CDR2 sequences are DFQATT and SNEGSKA (reference sequence). There are 14 residues in the CDR3. The CDR3 sequence: CSASSSGGTYEQYF. For the CDR3, the DNA is TGCAGTGCTAGTTCTAGCGGGGGAACCTACGAGCAGTACTTC.

The chain carries TRBV7-9 and TRBJ2-1; D might be TRBD2 (6 bases). The CDR3 totals 14 residues. V shed 1 base and J shed 5 bases, with 9 bases lying between them. The V gene's germline CDR1 is SEHNR and CDR2 FQNEAQ (reference sequence). DNA of the CDR3: TGTGCCAGCAGCTTAGGGTTAGCGGACAATGAGCAGTTCTTC. Amino acid sequence: CASSLGLADNEQFF. The full variable domain, rest sourced from reference TRBV7-9 and TRBJ2-1, is DTGVSQNPRHKITKRGQNVTFRCDPISEHNRLYWYRQTLGQGPEFLTYFQNEAQLEKSRLLSDRFSAERPKGSFSTLEIQRTEQGDSAMYLCASSLGLADNEQFFGPGTRLTVL.

The rearrangement joins TRBV9 to TRBJ2-7; a possible D gene is TRBD2 (5 bases). Between the trimmed V and J ends, which lost 0 bases and 3 bases, there was a span of 13 bases. Germline values: CDR1 SGDLS, CDR2 YYNGEE. The CDR3 extends over 15 amino acids. CDR3 amino acids: CASSVATGIIYEQYF. In DNA, the CDR3 is TGTGCCAGCAGCGTAGCAACCGGGATCATCTACGAGCAGTACTTC.